This T cell receptor (beta chain) was recovered during a study of T cell responses to AZD1222 COVID-19 vaccine. Sequencing was performed with immunoSEQ multiplex PCR; in TCRdb, only in-frame clones are kept and a portion is missing. Of over 130,000 clones in the sample, 88% were seen once. The CDR3 has 14 amino acids. Trimming pared 4 bases from V and 4 bases from J, leaving 11 bases between. CDR1 is SEHNR and CDR2 is FQNEAQ in the germline V gene (reference sequence). General study findings and limits: A reported finding is that nearly half of spike-specific TCRs target unmutated variant regions. Following two doses of AZD1222, Spike-specific TCR breadth and depth rose. The sample set comprised mostly white British donors with more females, and clonal diversity was possibly underestimated. Repertoire sampling occurred only after the peak T cell response.

Regarding this clone: Antigen unknown. Other DNA variants within this sample encode the same CDR3.

The specimen was peripheral blood, collected on day 0 of AZD1222 vaccination. V gene TRBV7-9 combines with J gene TRBJ2-1, with D uncertain. The receptor comes from an adult in good health. CDR3 sequence (DNA): TGTGCCAGCAGCTCCTACATATCTTACAATGAGCAGTTCTTC. This sequence encodes CASSSYISYNEQFF.